This T cell receptor (beta chain) was obtained from a study of blood T cells in healthy people across ages. General study findings and limits: Donor CMV status was unknown, possibly confounding expanded clonotype changes.

PCR was performed a second time for about 6 to 11 cycles using a sample-barcoded 5' primer and a J-beta primer mix. TCRdb itself ran the 5' RACE reads through MiXCR, one entry per CDR3 protein. The table has 600,000 to 800,000 distinct CDR3 sequences, about 21% seen once; the top ten hold about 3.6%. This clonotype has more than one count but fewer than ten. Its antigen remains unidentified. The V gene's germline CDR1 is MNHEY and CDR2 SMNVEV (reference sequence). V dropped 6 bases and J dropped 5; count of bases not matched to a gene: 6. The CDR3 totals 15 residues. This TCR came from a man in his sixties or seventies in good health. The rearrangement uses TRBV27 and TRBJ2-7, with TRBD2 matching 14 bases. The sample taken for sequencing was blood. CDR3 region: CASRDGTSGRNEQYF. The DNA for the CDR3 is TGTGCCAGCAGGGACGGGACTAGCGGGAGAAACGAGCAGTACTTC.